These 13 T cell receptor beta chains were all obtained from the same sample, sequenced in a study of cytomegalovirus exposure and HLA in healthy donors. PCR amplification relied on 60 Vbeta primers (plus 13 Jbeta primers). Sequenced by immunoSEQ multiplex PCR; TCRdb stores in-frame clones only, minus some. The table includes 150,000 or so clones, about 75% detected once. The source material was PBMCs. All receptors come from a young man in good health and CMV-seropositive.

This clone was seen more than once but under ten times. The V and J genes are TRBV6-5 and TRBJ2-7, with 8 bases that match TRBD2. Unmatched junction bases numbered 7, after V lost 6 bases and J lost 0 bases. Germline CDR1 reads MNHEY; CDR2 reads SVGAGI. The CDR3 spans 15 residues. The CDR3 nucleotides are TGTGCCAGCAGGCGGACTAGCAGGAGCTCCTACGAGCAGTACTTC. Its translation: CASRRTSRSSYEQYF.

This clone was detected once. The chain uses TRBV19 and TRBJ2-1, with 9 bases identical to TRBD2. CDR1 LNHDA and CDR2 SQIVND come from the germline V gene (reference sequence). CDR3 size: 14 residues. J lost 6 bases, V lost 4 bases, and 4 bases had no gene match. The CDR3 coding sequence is TGTGCCAGTAGTAGACTAGCGGAGACCAATGAGCAGTTCTTC. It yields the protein CASSRLAETNEQFF. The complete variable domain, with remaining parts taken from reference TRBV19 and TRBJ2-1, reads DGGITQSPKYLFRKEGQNVTLSCEQNLNHDAMYWYRQDPGQGLRLIYYSQIVNDFQKGDIAEGYSVSREKKESFPLTVTSAQKNPTAFYLCASSRLAETNEQFFGPGTRLTVL.

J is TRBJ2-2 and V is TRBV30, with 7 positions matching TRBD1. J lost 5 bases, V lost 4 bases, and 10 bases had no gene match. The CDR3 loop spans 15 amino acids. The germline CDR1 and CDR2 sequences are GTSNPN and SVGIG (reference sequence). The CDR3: CAWTGRGTATGELFF. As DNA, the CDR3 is TGTGCCTGGACCGGACGTGGGACAGCGACCGGGGAGCTGTTTTTT.

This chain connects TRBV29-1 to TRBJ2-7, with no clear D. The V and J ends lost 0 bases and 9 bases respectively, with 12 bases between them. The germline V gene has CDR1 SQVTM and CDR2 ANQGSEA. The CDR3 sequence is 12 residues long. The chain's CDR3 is CSVEDITMRQYF. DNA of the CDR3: TGCAGCGTTGAAGATATAACGATGAGGCAGTACTTC.

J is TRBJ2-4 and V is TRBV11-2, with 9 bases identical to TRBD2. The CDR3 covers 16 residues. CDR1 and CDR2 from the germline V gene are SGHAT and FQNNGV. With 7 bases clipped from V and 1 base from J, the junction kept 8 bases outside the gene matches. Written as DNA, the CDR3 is TGTGCCAGCAACATAGCGGGAGACCTGGCCAAAAACATTCAGTACTTC. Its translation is CASNIAGDLAKNIQYF.

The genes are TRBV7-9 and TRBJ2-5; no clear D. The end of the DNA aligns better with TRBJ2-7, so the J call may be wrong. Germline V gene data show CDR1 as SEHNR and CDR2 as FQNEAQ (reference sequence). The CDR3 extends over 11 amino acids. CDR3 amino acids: CASSLSYEQYF. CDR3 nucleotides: TGTGCCAGCAGCTTAAGCTACGAGCAGTACTTC.

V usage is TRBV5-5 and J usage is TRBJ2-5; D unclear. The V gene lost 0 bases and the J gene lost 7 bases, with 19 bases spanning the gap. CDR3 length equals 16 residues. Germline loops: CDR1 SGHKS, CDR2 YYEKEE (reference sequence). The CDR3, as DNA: TGTGCCAGCAGCTTGGAGGTTCAGGCCATTTACGGGACCCAGTACTTC. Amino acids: CASSLEVQAIYGTQYF. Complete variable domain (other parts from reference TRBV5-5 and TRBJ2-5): DAGVTQSPTHLIKTRGQQVTLRCSPISGHKSVSWYQQVLGQGPQFIFQYYEKEERGRGNFPDRFSARQFPNYSSELNVNALLLGDSALYLCASSLEVQAIYGTQYFGPGTRLLVL.

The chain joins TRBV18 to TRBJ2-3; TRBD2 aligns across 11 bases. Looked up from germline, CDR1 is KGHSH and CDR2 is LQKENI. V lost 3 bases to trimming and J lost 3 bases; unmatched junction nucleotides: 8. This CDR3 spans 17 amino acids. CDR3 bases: TGTGCCAGCTCACCCCCGGGACTAGCGGTGGGGACAGATACGCAGTATTTT. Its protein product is CASSPPGLAVGTDTQYF.

The CDR3 DNA sequence: TGTGCCAGTAGTATACTGGGACAGGGAAATCAGCCCCAGCATTTT. Translated, it gives CASSILGQGNQPQHF. The V and J genes are TRBV19 and TRBJ1-5; 9 nucleotides align to TRBD1. The germline gives CDR1 LNHDA, CDR2 SQIVND (reference sequence). The CDR3 length is 15 residues. J was trimmed by 4 bases and V by 2 bases; bases with no gene match: 3.

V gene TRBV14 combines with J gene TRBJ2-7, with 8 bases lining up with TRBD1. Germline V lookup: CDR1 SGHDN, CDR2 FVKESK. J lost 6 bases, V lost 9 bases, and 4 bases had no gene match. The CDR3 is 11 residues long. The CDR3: CARDRESEQYF. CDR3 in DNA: TGTGCCAGGGACAGGGAATCCGAGCAGTACTTC.

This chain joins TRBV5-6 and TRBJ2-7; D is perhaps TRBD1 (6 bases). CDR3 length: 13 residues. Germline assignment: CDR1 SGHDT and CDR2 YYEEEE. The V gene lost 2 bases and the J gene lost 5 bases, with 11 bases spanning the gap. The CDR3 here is CASSLQGSHEQYF. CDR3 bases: TGTGCCAGCAGCTTACAGGGTAGTCACGAGCAGTACTTC.

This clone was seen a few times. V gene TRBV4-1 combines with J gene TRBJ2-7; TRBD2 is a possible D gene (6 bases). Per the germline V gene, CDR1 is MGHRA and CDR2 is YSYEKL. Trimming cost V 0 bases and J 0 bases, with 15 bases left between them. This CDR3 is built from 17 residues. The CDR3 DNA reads TGCGCCAGCAGCCAAGATGTCGGGGGAGGCCTCTCCTACGAGCAGTACTTC. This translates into CASSQDVGGGLSYEQYF.

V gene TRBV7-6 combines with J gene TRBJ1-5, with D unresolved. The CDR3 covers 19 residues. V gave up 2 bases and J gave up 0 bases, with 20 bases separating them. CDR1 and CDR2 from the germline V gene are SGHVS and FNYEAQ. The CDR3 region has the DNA TGTGCCAGCAGCTTAATAAGTTTTCTAGTACCCCATAGCAATCAGCCCCAGCATTTT. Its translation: CASSLISFLVPHSNQPQHF.